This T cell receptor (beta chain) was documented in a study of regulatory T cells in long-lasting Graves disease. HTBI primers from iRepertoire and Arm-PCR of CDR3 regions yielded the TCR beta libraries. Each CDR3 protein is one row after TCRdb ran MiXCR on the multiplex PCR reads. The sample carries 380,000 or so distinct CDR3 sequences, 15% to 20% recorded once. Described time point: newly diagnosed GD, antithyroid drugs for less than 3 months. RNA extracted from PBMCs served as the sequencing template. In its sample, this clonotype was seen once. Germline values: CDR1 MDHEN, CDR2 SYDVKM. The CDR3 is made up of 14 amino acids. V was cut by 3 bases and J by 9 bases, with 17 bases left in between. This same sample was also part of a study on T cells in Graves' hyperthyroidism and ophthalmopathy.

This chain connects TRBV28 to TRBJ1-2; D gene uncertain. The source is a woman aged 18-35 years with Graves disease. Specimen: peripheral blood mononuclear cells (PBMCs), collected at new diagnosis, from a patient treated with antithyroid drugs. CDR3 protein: CASSFPQYAISYTF. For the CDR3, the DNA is TGTGCCAGCAGTTTTCCGCAGTATGCCATTAGCTACACCTTC.